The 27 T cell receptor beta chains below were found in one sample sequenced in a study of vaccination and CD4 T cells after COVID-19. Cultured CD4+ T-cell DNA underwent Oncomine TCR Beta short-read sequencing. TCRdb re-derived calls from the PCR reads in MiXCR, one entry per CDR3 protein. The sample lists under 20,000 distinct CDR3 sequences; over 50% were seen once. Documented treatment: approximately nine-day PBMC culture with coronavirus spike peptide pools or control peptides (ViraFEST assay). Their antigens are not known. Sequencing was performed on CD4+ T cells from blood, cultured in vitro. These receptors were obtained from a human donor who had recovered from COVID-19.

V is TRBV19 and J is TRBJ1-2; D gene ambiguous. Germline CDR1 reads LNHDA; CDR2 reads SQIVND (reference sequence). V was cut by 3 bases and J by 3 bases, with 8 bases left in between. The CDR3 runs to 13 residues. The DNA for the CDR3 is TGTGCCAGTAGTATTCGGGGTGACTATGGCTACACCTTC. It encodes CASSIRGDYGYTF.

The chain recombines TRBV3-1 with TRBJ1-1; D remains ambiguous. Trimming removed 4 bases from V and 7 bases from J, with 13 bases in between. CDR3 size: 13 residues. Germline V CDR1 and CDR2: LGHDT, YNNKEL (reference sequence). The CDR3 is CASSPGRYREAFF. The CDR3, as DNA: TGTGCCAGCAGCCCTGGACGGTATCGTGAAGCTTTCTTT.

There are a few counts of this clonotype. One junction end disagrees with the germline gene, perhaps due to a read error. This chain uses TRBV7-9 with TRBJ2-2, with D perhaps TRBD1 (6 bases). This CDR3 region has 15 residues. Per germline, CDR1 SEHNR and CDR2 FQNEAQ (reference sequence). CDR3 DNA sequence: TGCGCCAGCAGCTTGGTAGGGGGTGACACCGGGGAGCTGTTTTTT. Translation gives CASSLVGGDTGELFF.

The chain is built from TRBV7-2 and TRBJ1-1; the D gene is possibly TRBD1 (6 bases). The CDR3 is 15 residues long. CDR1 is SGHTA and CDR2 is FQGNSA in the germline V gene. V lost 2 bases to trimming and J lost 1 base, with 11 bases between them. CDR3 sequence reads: CASSLQGRTNTEAFF. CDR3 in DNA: TGTGCCAGCAGCTTACAGGGGAGGACGAACACTGAAGCTTTCTTT.

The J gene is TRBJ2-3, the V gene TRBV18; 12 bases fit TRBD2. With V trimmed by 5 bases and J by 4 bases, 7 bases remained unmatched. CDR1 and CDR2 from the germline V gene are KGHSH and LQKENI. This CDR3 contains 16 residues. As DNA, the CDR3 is TGTGCCAGCTCATCATCGCTAGCGGGGGGGGCAGATACGCAGTATTTT. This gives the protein CASSSSLAGGADTQYF.

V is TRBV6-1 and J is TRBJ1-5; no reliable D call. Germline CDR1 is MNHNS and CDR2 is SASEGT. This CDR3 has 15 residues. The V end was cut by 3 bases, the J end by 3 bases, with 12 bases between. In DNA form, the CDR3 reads TGTGCCAGCAGTGAGGGCCTCGATCCCAATCAGCCCCAGCATTTT. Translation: CASSEGLDPNQPQHF.

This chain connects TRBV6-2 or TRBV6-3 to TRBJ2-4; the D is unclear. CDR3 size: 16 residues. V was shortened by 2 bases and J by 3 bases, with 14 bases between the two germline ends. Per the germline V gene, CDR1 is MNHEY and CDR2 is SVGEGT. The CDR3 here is CASSYPPALGKNIQYF. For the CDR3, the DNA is TGTGCCAGCAGTTACCCTCCGGCCTTGGGCAAAAACATTCAGTACTTC.

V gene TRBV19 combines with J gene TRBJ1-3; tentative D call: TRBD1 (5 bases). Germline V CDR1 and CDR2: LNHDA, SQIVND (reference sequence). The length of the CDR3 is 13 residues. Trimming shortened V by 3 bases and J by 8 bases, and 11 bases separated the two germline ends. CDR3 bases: TGTGCCAGTAGTATTGTGGGGCGGCACACCATATATTTT. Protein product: CASSIVGRHTIYF.

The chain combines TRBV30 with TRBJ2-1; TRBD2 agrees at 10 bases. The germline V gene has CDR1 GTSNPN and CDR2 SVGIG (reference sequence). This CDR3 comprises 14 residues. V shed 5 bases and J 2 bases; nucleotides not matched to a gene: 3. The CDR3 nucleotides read TGTGCCTGGGGGAGCGGGAGGGCCTACAATGAGCAGTTCTTC. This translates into CAWGSGRAYNEQFF.

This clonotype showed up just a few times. The CDR3 region has the DNA TGTGCCAGCAGTTTCCTGGGTACTAACTATGGCTACACCTTC. Its translation is CASSFLGTNYGYTF. The chain is built from TRBV27 and TRBJ1-2; D is undetermined. The ends were cut back, 3 bases at V and 0 bases at J, with 8 bases in the middle. Per the germline V gene, CDR1 is MNHEY and CDR2 is SMNVEV (reference sequence). The CDR3 is 14 amino acids.

CDR3 nucleotide sequence: TGTGCCTGGAGTCCCATGGACAGGGCTGATTCACCCCTCCACTTT. Protein product: CAWSPMDRADSPLHF. The chain links TRBV30 to TRBJ1-6; 8 positions agree with TRBD1. The CDR3 totals 15 residues. Germline CDR1 reads GTSNPN; CDR2 reads SVGIG (reference sequence). V shed 2 bases and J 8 bases; nucleotides not matched to a gene: 8.

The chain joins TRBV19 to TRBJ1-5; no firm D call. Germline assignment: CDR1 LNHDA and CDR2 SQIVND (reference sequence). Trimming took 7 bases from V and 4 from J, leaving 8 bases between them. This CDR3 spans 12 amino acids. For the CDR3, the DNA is TGTGCCAGTAATCCGAGGAATCAGCCCCAGCATTTT. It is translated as CASNPRNQPQHF.

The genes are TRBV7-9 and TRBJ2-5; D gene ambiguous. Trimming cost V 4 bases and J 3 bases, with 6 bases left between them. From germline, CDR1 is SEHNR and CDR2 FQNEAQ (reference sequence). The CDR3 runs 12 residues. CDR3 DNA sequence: TGTGCCAGCAGCTCTAGAAAAGAGACCCAGTACTTC. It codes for CASSSRKETQYF.

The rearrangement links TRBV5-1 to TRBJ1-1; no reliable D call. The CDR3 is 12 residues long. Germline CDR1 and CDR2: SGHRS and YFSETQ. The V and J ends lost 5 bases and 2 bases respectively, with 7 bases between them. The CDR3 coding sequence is TGCGCCAGCAGGTACAGTAACACTGAAGCTTTCTTT. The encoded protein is CASRYSNTEAFF.

Here the CDR3 reads CSARTGNTEAFF. The CDR3 DNA reads TGCAGCGCCCGGACAGGGAACACTGAAGCTTTCTTT. The chain recombines TRBV29-1 with TRBJ1-1; TRBD1 matches at 7 bases. Germline loops: CDR1 SQVTM, CDR2 ANQGSEA. This CDR3 has 12 residues. The V segment lost 7 bases and the J segment 1 base; nucleotides outside the gene matches: 3.

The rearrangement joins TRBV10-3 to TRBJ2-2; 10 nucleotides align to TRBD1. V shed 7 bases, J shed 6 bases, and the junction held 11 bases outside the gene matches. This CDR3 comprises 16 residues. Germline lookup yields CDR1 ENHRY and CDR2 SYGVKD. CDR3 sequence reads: CAINGQGGSQAGELFF. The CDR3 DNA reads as TGTGCCATCAACGGACAGGGGGGATCTCAAGCCGGGGAGCTGTTTTTT.

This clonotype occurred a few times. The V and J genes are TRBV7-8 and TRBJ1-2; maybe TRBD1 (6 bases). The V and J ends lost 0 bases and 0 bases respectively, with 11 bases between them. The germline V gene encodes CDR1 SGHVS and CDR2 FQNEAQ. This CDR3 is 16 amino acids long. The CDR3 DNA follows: TGTGCCAGCAGCTTAGCGCCCAGGGGCCCTAACTATGGCTACACCTTC. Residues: CASSLAPRGPNYGYTF.

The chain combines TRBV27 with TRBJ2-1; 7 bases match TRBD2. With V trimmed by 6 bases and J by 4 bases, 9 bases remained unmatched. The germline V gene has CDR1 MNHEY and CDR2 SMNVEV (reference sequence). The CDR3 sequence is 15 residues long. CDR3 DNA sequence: TGTGCCAGCAGACCTGCGGGGGTAGGGTACAATGAGCAGTTCTTC. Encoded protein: CASRPAGVGYNEQFF.

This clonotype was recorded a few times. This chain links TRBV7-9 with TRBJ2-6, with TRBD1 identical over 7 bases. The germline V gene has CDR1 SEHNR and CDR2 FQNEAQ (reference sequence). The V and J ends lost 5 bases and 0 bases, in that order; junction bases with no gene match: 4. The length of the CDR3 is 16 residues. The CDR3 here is CASSGQAYSGANVLTF. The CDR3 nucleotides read TGTGCCAGCAGCGGACAGGCGTACTCTGGGGCCAACGTCCTGACTTTC.

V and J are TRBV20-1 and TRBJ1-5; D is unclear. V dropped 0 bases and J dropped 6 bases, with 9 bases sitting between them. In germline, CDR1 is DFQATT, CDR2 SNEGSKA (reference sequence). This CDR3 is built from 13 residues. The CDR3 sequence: CSARDRSAQPQHF. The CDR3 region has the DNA TGCAGTGCTAGAGACAGATCGGCTCAGCCCCAGCATTTT.

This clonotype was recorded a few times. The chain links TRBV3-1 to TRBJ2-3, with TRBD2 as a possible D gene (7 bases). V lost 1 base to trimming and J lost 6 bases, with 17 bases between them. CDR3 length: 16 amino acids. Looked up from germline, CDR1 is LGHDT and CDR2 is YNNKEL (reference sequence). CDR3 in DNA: TGTGCCAGCAGCCAAGTCACGGGTGGGGGGGCTGATACGCAGTATTTT. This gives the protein CASSQVTGGGADTQYF.

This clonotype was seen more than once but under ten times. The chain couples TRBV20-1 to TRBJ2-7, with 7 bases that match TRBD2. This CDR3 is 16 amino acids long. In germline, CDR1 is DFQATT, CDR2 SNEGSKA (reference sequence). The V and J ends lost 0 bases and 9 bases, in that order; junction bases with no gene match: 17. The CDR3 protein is CSARDRLGREGPVQYF. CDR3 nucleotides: TGCAGTGCTAGAGATCGGCTGGGAAGGGAGGGACCCGTGCAGTACTTC.

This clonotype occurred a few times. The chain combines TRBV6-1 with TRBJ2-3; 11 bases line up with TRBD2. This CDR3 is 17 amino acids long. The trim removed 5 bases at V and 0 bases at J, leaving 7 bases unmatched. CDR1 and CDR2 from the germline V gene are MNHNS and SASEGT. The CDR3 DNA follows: TGTGCCAGCAGTCTGACTAGCGGGGACCACAGCACAGATACGCAGTATTTT. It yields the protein CASSLTSGDHSTDTQYF.

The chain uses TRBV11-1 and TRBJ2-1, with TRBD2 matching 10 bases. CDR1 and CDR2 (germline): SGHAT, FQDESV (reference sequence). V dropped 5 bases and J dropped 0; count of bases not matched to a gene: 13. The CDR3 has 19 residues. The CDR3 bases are TGTGCCAGCAGCCCCACGGTCCCATGGACTAGCGGCTCCTACAATGAGCAGTTCTTC. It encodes CASSPTVPWTSGSYNEQFF. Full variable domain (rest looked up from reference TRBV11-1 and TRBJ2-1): EAEVAQSPRYKITEKSQAVAFWCDPISGHATLYWYRQILGQGPELLVQFQDESVVDDSQLPKDRFSAERLKGVDSTLKIQPAELGDSAMYLCASSPTVPWTSGSYNEQFFGPGTRLTVL.

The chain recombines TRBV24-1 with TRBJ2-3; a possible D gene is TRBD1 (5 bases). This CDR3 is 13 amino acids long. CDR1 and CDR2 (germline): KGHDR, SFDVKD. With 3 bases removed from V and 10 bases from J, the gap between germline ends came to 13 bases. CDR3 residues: CATSDKAQGAQYF. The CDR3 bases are TGTGCCACCAGTGATAAGGCGCAAGGGGCGCAGTATTTT.

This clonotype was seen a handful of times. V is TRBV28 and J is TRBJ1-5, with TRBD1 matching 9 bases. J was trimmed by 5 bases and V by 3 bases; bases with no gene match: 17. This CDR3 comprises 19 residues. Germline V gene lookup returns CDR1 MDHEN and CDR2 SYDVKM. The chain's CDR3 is CASSFGNPLWTGEHQPQHF. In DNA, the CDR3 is TGTGCCAGCAGTTTTGGAAACCCACTTTGGACAGGGGAGCATCAGCCCCAGCATTTT.

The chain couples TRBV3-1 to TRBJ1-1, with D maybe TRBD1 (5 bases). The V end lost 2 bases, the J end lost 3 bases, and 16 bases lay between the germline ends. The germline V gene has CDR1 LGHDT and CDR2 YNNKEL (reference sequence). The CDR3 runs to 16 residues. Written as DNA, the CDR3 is TGTGCCAGCAGCCAACACGGGACTCTCTCGCACACTGAAGCTTTCTTT. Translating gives CASSQHGTLSHTEAFF.